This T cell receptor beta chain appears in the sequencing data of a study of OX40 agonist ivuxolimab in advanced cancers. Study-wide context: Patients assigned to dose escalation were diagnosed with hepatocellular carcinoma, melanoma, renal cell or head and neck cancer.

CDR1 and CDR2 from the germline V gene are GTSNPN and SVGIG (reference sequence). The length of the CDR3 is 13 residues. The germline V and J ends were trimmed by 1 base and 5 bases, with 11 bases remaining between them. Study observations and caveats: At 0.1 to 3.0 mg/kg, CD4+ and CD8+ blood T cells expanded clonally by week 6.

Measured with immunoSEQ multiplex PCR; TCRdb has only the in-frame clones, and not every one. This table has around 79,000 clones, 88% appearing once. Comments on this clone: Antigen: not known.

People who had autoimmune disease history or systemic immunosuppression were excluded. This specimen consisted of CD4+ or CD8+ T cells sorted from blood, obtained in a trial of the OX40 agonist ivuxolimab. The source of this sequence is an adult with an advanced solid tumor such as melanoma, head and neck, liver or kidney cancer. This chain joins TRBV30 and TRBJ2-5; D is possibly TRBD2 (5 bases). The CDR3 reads CAWSGVERETQYF. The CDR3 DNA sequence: TGTGCCTGGAGTGGGGTAGAGCGGGAGACCCAGTACTTC.